The following is a T cell receptor (beta chain) sequence with its context. Enrolment of Seattle patients took place during active infection, and they were followed longitudinally. These data belong to a study of blood T cell repertoires in COVID-19. The wider study: Acute-phase and convalescent COVID-19 samples originated in the United States, Italy and Spain. The cDNA or gDNA used as material had been derived from T cells, B-cell-depleted T cells, or PBMCs.

In the authors' workflow: Scientists estimated how many nucleated cells there were by amplifying reference gene primers. Profiled with immunoSEQ multiplex PCR; TCRdb holds only in-frame clones, not every one. D and trimming were read from the DNA, whereas the V and J calls and clone size are those reported in that table. The data contain under 250,000 clones, more than 70% of them seen just once; the ten biggest clones take up 5% to 6%. The source of this sequence is an elderly woman with COVID-19, enrolled during active disease. The sample consisted of peripheral blood.

The CDR3 spells CASSAGGTGRNEQFF. In DNA, the CDR3 is TGTGCCAGCAGCGCCGGGGGTACCGGGAGGAATGAGCAGTTCTTC. The chain uses TRBV7-2 and TRBJ2-1; 7 bases are shared with TRBD2. The CDR3 contains 15 residues. V shed 5 bases and J 7 bases; nucleotides not matched to a gene: 11. Germline values: CDR1 SGHTA, CDR2 FQGNSA.